This is a list of T cell receptor beta chains from one sample in a study of T cell repertoires in cytomegalovirus infection. TCRdb used MiXCR to reprocess the reads, holding one entry per CDR3 protein. The sample carries approximately 590,000 distinct CDR3 sequences, about 39% recorded once. These TCRs are of unknown antigen specificity. Here the sequenced sample was cultured PBMCs, taken from culture after CMV antigen stimulation. These receptors were obtained from a human donor in good health (CMV status not recorded). Some clones in this sample may be carry-over from other donors' samples. Both conserved end residues are part of each CDR3. Each record gives: V gene, D gene, J gene, clone size, CDR3 protein, CDR3 DNA. D genes are given only for firm matches. Expanded clones get a size class; other rows say once, few or many, or leave the size out.

v_gene: TRBV7-2; d_gene: TRBD2; j_gene: TRBJ2-1; abundance: few; CDR3aa: CASAGTSANSEQFF; CDR3nt: TGTGCCTCCGCCGGGACTAGCGCCAACAGTGAGCAGTTCTTC
v_gene: TRBV6-2/TRBV6-3; d_gene: .; j_gene: TRBJ2-5; abundance: .; CDR3aa: CASSYGRNMIQETQYF; CDR3nt: TGTGCCAGCAGTTACGGGCGGAATATGATCCAAGAGACCCAGTACTTC
v_gene: TRBV11-2; d_gene: .; j_gene: TRBJ2-5; abundance: .; CDR3aa: CASSFGRGQETQYF; CDR3nt: TGTGCCAGCAGCTTCGGAAGGGGACAAGAGACCCAGTACTTC
v_gene: TRBV2; d_gene: .; j_gene: TRBJ2-1; abundance: .; CDR3aa: CASGVDLPPHNEQFF; CDR3nt: TGTGCCAGCGGCGTGGATTTACCTCCACACAATGAGCAGTTCTTC
v_gene: TRBV12-3/TRBV12-4; d_gene: .; j_gene: TRBJ1-1; abundance: .; CDR3aa: CASSPGTRWTEAFF; CDR3nt: TGTGCCAGCAGTCCAGGGACCCGGTGGACTGAAGCTTTCTTT
v_gene: TRBV6-1; d_gene: TRBD1; j_gene: TRBJ1-6; abundance: .; CDR3aa: CASSEVETGGTWNSPLHF; CDR3nt: TGTGCCAGCAGTGAAGTTGAGACAGGGGGAACGTGGAATTCACCCCTCCACTTT
v_gene: TRBV11-2; d_gene: TRBD1; j_gene: TRBJ2-7; abundance: .; CDR3aa: CASSSKGRQGKGYEQYF; CDR3nt: TGTGCCAGCAGCTCCAAAGGTCGACAGGGGAAAGGCTACGAGCAGTACTTC
v_gene: TRBV7-2; d_gene: .; j_gene: TRBJ2-3; abundance: few; CDR3aa: CASSSGRVDTQYF; CDR3nt: TGTGCCAGCAGCTCGGGGCGGGTAGATACGCAGTATTTT
v_gene: TRBV20-1; d_gene: TRBD1; j_gene: TRBJ2-1; abundance: .; CDR3aa: CSTGTGGGGNEQFF; CDR3nt: TGCAGTACCGGGACAGGGGGCGGTGGGAATGAGCAGTTCTTC
v_gene: TRBV7-2; d_gene: .; j_gene: TRBJ1-6; abundance: .; CDR3aa: CASSLVGGLNSPLHF; CDR3nt: TGTGCCAGCAGCTTAGTGGGGGGGCTTAATTCACCCCTCCACTTT
v_gene: TRBV11-2; d_gene: .; j_gene: TRBJ1-5; abundance: .; CDR3aa: CASSLGPDFQPQHF; CDR3nt: TGTGCCAGCAGCTTAGGGCCGGATTTTCAGCCCCAGCATTTT
v_gene: TRBV12-3/TRBV12-4; d_gene: TRBD2; j_gene: TRBJ2-7; abundance: .; CDR3aa: CASSPGREVDF; CDR3nt: TGTGCCAGCAGTCCGGGGAGGGAGGTAGACTTC
v_gene: TRBV18; d_gene: .; j_gene: TRBJ1-3; abundance: .; CDR3aa: CASSREAGNTIYF; CDR3nt: TGTGCCAGCTCAAGGGAGGCTGGAAACACCATATATTTT
v_gene: TRBV19; d_gene: .; j_gene: TRBJ1-1; abundance: .; CDR3aa: CATKVSPANTEAFF; CDR3nt: TGTGCCACCAAGGTCTCTCCGGCGAACACTGAAGCTTTCTTT
v_gene: TRBV11-2; d_gene: TRBD2; j_gene: TRBJ2-7; abundance: few; CDR3aa: CASSLGRGDFSSYEQYF; CDR3nt: TGTGCCAGCAGCTTAGGTCGGGGGGACTTCTCCTCCTACGAGCAGTACTTC
v_gene: TRBV10-3; d_gene: TRBD2; j_gene: TRBJ2-1; abundance: .; CDR3aa: CAISDPRWTRGNEQFF; CDR3nt: TGTGCCATCAGTGACCCGCGGTGGACTAGGGGCAATGAGCAGTTCTTC
v_gene: TRBV20-1; d_gene: .; j_gene: TRBJ2-3; abundance: few; CDR3aa: CSASRRGALDTQYF; CDR3nt: TGCAGTGCTAGTCGACGGGGGGCCTTGGATACGCAGTATTTT
v_gene: TRBV24-1; d_gene: .; j_gene: TRBJ2-1; abundance: .; CDR3aa: CATSDPLPDEQFF; CDR3nt: TGTGCCACCAGTGACCCTCTCCCAGATGAGCAGTTCTTC
v_gene: TRBV7-2; d_gene: TRBD2; j_gene: TRBJ2-1; abundance: few; CDR3aa: CASSLASGGIVYEQFF; CDR3nt: TGTGCCAGCAGCTTAGCTAGCGGGGGTATAGTCTATGAGCAGTTCTTC
v_gene: TRBV11-2; d_gene: .; j_gene: TRBJ2-7; abundance: few; CDR3aa: CASSLWGSIYEQYF; CDR3nt: TGTGCCAGCAGCTTGTGGGGAAGCATCTACGAGCAGTACTTC
v_gene: TRBV19; d_gene: .; j_gene: TRBJ2-7; abundance: few; CDR3aa: CASSLGGQLYEQYF; CDR3nt: TGTGCCAGTAGCCTTGGCGGCCAACTCTACGAGCAGTACTTC
v_gene: TRBV7-7; d_gene: .; j_gene: TRBJ1-5; abundance: few; CDR3aa: CASSRTVGGNQPQHF; CDR3nt: TGTGCCAGCAGCCGGACAGTTGGAGGCAATCAGCCCCAGCATTTT
v_gene: TRBV10-3; d_gene: .; j_gene: TRBJ1-3; abundance: .; CDR3aa: CAISEKGSRLSGNTIYF; CDR3nt: TGTGCCATCAGTGAGAAAGGCAGTCGGCTCTCCGGAAACACCATATATTTT
v_gene: TRBV20-1; d_gene: TRBD1; j_gene: TRBJ1-5; abundance: few; CDR3aa: CSATKGGRGRNQPQHF; CDR3nt: TGCAGTGCTACCAAAGGTGGCAGGGGGCGAAATCAGCCCCAGCATTTT
v_gene: TRBV20-1; d_gene: TRBD2; j_gene: TRBJ2-7; abundance: .; CDR3aa: CSAILAGRSYEQYF; CDR3nt: TGCAGTGCTATACTAGCGGGCCGCTCCTACGAGCAGTACTTC
v_gene: TRBV4-1; d_gene: TRBD1; j_gene: TRBJ2-7; abundance: .; CDR3aa: CASSEDRGPYEQYF; CDR3nt: TGCGCCAGCAGCGAGGACAGGGGACCCTACGAGCAGTACTTC
v_gene: TRBV7-6; d_gene: .; j_gene: TRBJ2-2; abundance: few; CDR3aa: CASNPRFQGTNTGELFF; CDR3nt: TGTGCCAGCAACCCTCGTTTCCAGGGTACAAACACCGGGGAGCTGTTTTTT
v_gene: TRBV10-3; d_gene: .; j_gene: TRBJ2-2; abundance: .; CDR3aa: CAINQDSTGELFF; CDR3nt: TGTGCCATCAATCAGGATTCGACCGGGGAGCTGTTTTTT
v_gene: TRBV28; d_gene: .; j_gene: TRBJ1-3; abundance: .; CDR3aa: CASRLRTVRNTIYF; CDR3nt: TGTGCCAGCAGGCTCCGAACTGTCCGAAACACCATATATTTT
v_gene: TRBV11-2; d_gene: .; j_gene: TRBJ2-3; abundance: few; CDR3aa: CASSSNGVSTDTQYF; CDR3nt: TGTGCCAGCAGCTCCAACGGGGTCAGCACAGATACGCAGTATTTT
v_gene: TRBV7-6; d_gene: .; j_gene: TRBJ2-2; abundance: .; CDR3aa: CASSSPLWGQRENTGELFF; CDR3nt: TGTGCCAGCAGCTCCCCCCTCTGGGGGCAGCGGGAGAACACCGGGGAGCTGTTTTTT
v_gene: TRBV2; d_gene: .; j_gene: TRBJ2-5; abundance: .; CDR3aa: CASSELHQETQYF; CDR3nt: TGTGCCAGCAGTGAACTCCACCAAGAGACCCAGTACTTC
v_gene: TRBV7-2; d_gene: .; j_gene: TRBJ2-7; abundance: many; CDR3aa: CASSLTSYEQYF; CDR3nt: TGTGCCAGCAGCCTTACTAGCTACGAGCAGTACTTC
v_gene: TRBV7-2; d_gene: TRBD1; j_gene: TRBJ2-7; abundance: .; CDR3aa: CASSLTTGAAYEQYF; CDR3nt: TGTGCCAGCAGCTTAACGACAGGGGCCGCCTACGAGCAGTACTTC
v_gene: TRBV7-2; d_gene: TRBD2; j_gene: TRBJ2-3; abundance: many; CDR3aa: CASSLLAGGLRNTQYF; CDR3nt: TGTGCCAGCAGCTTATTGGCGGGAGGCCTGAGAAATACGCAGTATTTT
v_gene: TRBV29-1; d_gene: .; j_gene: TRBJ2-1; abundance: few; CDR3aa: CSVEDAGPHYNEQFF; CDR3nt: TGCAGCGTTGAAGACGCGGGGCCGCATTACAATGAGCAGTTCTTC
v_gene: TRBV6-5; d_gene: TRBD1; j_gene: TRBJ1-1; abundance: few; CDR3aa: CASSYSRGGAFDTEAFF; CDR3nt: TGTGCCAGCAGTTACTCCAGAGGGGGCGCGTTTGACACTGAAGCTTTCTTT
v_gene: TRBV6-2/TRBV6-3; d_gene: .; j_gene: TRBJ1-1; abundance: .; CDR3aa: CASRRGGFTEAFF; CDR3nt: TGTGCCAGCAGAAGAGGGGGATTTACTGAAGCTTTCTTT
v_gene: TRBV7-2; d_gene: .; j_gene: TRBJ2-5; abundance: .; CDR3aa: CASSLVRHREETQYF; CDR3nt: TGTGCCAGCAGCTTAGTTCGTCACAGGGAAGAGACCCAGTACTTC
v_gene: TRBV12-3/TRBV12-4; d_gene: .; j_gene: TRBJ1-1; abundance: many; CDR3aa: CASSAGQPEAFF; CDR3nt: TGTGCCAGCAGCGCTGGACAGCCTGAAGCTTTCTTT
v_gene: TRBV7-9; d_gene: .; j_gene: TRBJ1-2; abundance: many; CDR3aa: CASSRGYGYTF; CDR3nt: TGTGCCAGCAGCCGGGGCTATGGCTACACCTTC
v_gene: TRBV5-1; d_gene: .; j_gene: TRBJ2-5; abundance: .; CDR3aa: CASARRGKYQETQYF; CDR3nt: TGCGCCAGCGCTCGGCGGGGCAAGTACCAAGAGACCCAGTACTTC
v_gene: TRBV28; d_gene: .; j_gene: TRBJ2-7; abundance: few; CDR3aa: CASEDSGEQYF; CDR3nt: TGTGCCAGCGAGGATTCGGGCGAGCAGTACTTC
v_gene: TRBV14; d_gene: .; j_gene: TRBJ2-5; abundance: .; CDR3aa: CASSPHVRDSETQYF; CDR3nt: TGTGCCAGCAGCCCGCACGTGAGGGATTCGGAGACCCAGTACTTC
v_gene: TRBV7-2; d_gene: TRBD2; j_gene: TRBJ2-1; abundance: many; CDR3aa: CASSASGRSYNEQFF; CDR3nt: TGTGCCAGCAGCGCTAGCGGGAGGTCCTACAATGAGCAGTTCTTC
v_gene: TRBV10-3; d_gene: TRBD2; j_gene: TRBJ2-1; abundance: few; CDR3aa: CAISESPERGPYNEQFF; CDR3nt: TGTGCCATCAGTGAGTCCCCTGAGCGGGGCCCCTACAATGAGCAGTTCTTC
v_gene: TRBV4-1; d_gene: .; j_gene: TRBJ1-5; abundance: .; CDR3aa: CASSQDRTGGGHQPQHF; CDR3nt: TGCGCCAGCAGCCAAGATAGGACGGGGGGGGGCCATCAGCCCCAGCATTTT
v_gene: TRBV10-3; d_gene: .; j_gene: TRBJ1-1; abundance: few; CDR3aa: CAISESTGSNTEAFF; CDR3nt: TGTGCCATCAGTGAGTCCACAGGGTCGAACACTGAAGCTTTCTTT